The TCR beta chain under discussion was sequenced for a study of shared clonotypes between healthy human individuals. Losses at the gene ends were 4 bases for V and 0 bases for J; bases not matched to a gene: 1. Germline CDR1 SGHNT, CDR2 YYREEE (reference sequence). The CDR3 covers 15 residues. Healthy HIV-negative adults with no recent acute infections or vaccinations were recruited as donors. The deep-level immunoSEQ assay was used. The table came from immunoSEQ multiplex PCR; TCRdb's copy has only in-frame clones and leaves some out. This sample has some 2,500,000 clones; about nine tenths occur once, and the top ten carry roughly 0.34%.

Sequencing used naive CD4+ T cells from PBMCs. Subset specified: CD45RA+ positively selected. The chain is built from TRBV5-4 and TRBJ2-5, with 12 positions matching TRBD2. The TCR comes from a man in his late teens or twenties in good health. Some clones in this sample may be carry-over from other donors' samples. This CDR3 is CASSRTSGNQETQYF. The DNA for the CDR3 is TGTGCCAGCAGCCGGACTAGCGGGAACCAAGAGACCCAGTACTTC.